This T cell receptor beta chain was obtained from a study of T cells expressing NK-cell markers. Across the study: Seven sequenced donors out of eight were HCMV-seropositive, one seronegative.

Findings of the study overall: In about six donors, dominant CD3+CD56+NKG2C+ clonotypes ranked among the top 10 CD8+ clonotypes.

cDNA encoding TCR beta was synthesized via 5'RACE template switching incorporating UMIs. Reanalyzing the 5' RACE reads, TCRdb keeps one entry per CDR3 protein, without DNA. Its clone listing holds about 160,000 distinct CDR3 sequences. As to this clonotype: Its antigen is currently unknown.

CDR3 length equals 17 residues. CDR1 is SGHAT and CDR2 is FQNNGV in the germline V gene. J is TRBJ2-2 and V is TRBV11-2; there is no DNA to check the TCRdb D call of TRBD2. The sequence derives from a man aged 18 to 69 in good health. The sequenced material came from blood T cells: a sorted CD56 or NKG2C T cell subset, CD4+ or CD8+ T cells, or bulk PBMC T cells (not recorded which). The CDR3 is CASSFGTLFSGTGELFF.